This entry concerns a single T cell receptor (beta chain). The record originates from a study of blood T cell repertoires in COVID-19. Whole-study context: Material from acute and convalescent COVID-19 was sourced from the United States, Italy and Spain. T cells, B-cell-depleted T cells, or PBMCs supplied cDNA or gDNA.

The authors' processing: For nucleated cells, counts were estimated from reference gene primer amplification. TCRdb keeps only in-frame clones here, not all; method: immunoSEQ multiplex PCR. That table supplies the V and J calls and clone size; D and trimming were determined from the DNA. This repertoire shows 120,000 or so clones, 80% to 90% found once; its top ten account for about 29%. The CDR3 length is 17 residues. Germline V gene sequence: CDR1 ENHRY, CDR2 SYGVKD. Trimming took 0 bases from V and 6 from J; bases not matched to a gene: 5. Input material: peripheral blood. The TCR was taken from a man in his sixties or seventies with active or convalescent COVID-19. The chain is built from TRBV10-3 and TRBJ1-6; TRBD1 aligns across 10 bases. CDR3 sequence reads: CAISESKGQGTNSPLHF. The CDR3 DNA sequence: TGTGCCATCAGTGAGTCGAAGGGACAGGGGACTAATTCACCCCTCCACTTT.